The T cell receptor (beta chain) under discussion was sequenced for a study of blood T cell repertoires in COVID-19 (dated by TCRdb to about 2020). With regard to the full study: Samples covering the acute and convalescent phases of COVID-19 were provided by collaborators in the United States, Italy and Spain. The material from the prospective study consisted of cDNA or gDNA derived from T cells, B-cell-depleted T cells, or PBMCs. Subjects who had been exposed to COVID-19, were actively infected with it, or had recovered from it provided the deeply sampled blood TCRbeta repertoires that made up the dataset. The repertoires were released in a freely available public database meant as a resource for research on the immune response to SARS-CoV-2. Samples came from the ongoing ImmuneRACE study (first 160 participants) plus 1,254 subjects from 6 global collaborators. A de-identified subject ID, COVID-19 status, age in years and sex were almost always included in the sample metadata. Where available, HLA class I and class II types were obtained from metadata supplied by the sample provider rather than from assay-based typing. Overall study outcomes, separate from this receptor: How much clinical and demographic metadata was included differed by source and by participant, and the metadata was provided uncurated.

The collaborating institutions used their own protocols to collect whole blood in K2EDTA tubes. Collaborator samples were shipped for TCRbeta analysis as frozen whole blood, isolated PBMCs, or DNA extracted from either sample type. Comments on this clone: Its antigen has not been determined. No much larger clonotype is one base removed from it; base qualities were not supplied.

TCRbeta CDR3 regions were amplified from genomic DNA by means of the immunoSEQ Assay, a bias-controlled multiplex PCR. From the authors' description of their analysis: The number of nucleated cells in each sample was estimated by amplification of reference gene primers within the assay. To quantify the absolute abundance of each unique TCRbeta CDR3 rearrangement, sequence reads were collapsed and filtered. For each sample, productive Simpson clonality was calculated as the square root of Simpson's diversity index across productive rearrangements. Imported from immuneACCESS, the table was reduced by TCRdb to in-frame sequences with V and J called. These copies leave out some clones; in studies compared against another copy, an unresolved V gene accounts for under half, and the cause of the remainder is not known. The V and J calls and the clone size are those of that table, but D and trimming were determined from the DNA. The sample has approximately 470,000 clones on record, approximately 85% of them singletons. The ten biggest clones cover approximately 2.9% of the sample.

The junction carries 6 bases between V and J, which are trimmed by 6 bases and 0 bases respectively. Reading from cysteine to phenylalanine, the CDR3 counts 13 amino acids. Of the read, only the CDR3 DNA is kept; its 39 bases are in frame from base 1. Sequenced sample: peripheral blood. The rearrangement combines TRBV12-3 or TRBV12-4 with TRBJ1-5, with the D gene call left open. This sequence originates from a human donor in a cohort sampled during active COVID-19. The nucleotide sequence is TGTGCCAGCAGCCGGGGTAGCAATCAGCCCCAGCATTTT. Translated, this gives CASSRGSNQPQHF.